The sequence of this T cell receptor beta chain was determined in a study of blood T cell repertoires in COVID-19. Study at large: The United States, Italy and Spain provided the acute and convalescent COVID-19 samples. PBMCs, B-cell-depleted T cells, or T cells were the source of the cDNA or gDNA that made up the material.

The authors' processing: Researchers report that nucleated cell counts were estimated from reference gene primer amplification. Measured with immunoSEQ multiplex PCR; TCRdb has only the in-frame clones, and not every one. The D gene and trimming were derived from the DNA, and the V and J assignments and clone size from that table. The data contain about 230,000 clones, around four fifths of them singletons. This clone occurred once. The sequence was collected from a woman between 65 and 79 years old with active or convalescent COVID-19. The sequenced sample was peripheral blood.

CDR3 loop: CASLGLAGGVREQFF. The CDR3 nucleotides read TGCGCCAGCCTGGGTCTAGCGGGAGGAGTAAGGGAGCAGTTCTTC. The chain uses TRBV5-1 and TRBJ2-1; 11 bases align to TRBD2. Losses at the gene ends were 7 bases for V and 10 bases for J; bases not matched to a gene: 13. The CDR3 totals 15 residues. Germline V gene sequence: CDR1 SGHRS, CDR2 YFSETQ.